The 29 T cell receptor beta chains below all came from one sample that was sequenced in a study of PD-L1 blockade in urothelial cancer. Assay: immunoSEQ multiplex PCR; the TCRdb copy retains only in-frame clones and omits some. The table has about 52,000 clones, approximately 80% seen once. Material: PBMCs, obtained around atezolizumab (anti-PD-L1) treatment. Receptors originate from a man aged 40-49 years with urothelial cancer.

This chain uses TRBV27 with TRBJ2-1, with TRBD2 matching over 9 bases. CDR1 MNHEY and CDR2 SMNVEV come from the germline V gene (reference sequence). V lost 0 bases to trimming and J lost 4 bases; unmatched junction nucleotides: 1. The CDR3 extends over 15 amino acids. CDR3 nucleotides: TGTGCCAGCAGTTTATCAGCGGGAGGTTACAATGAGCAGTTCTTC. This gives the protein CASSLSAGGYNEQFF.

The CDR3 spells CASSLRRQGTNEQYF. The DNA for the CDR3 is TGTGCCAGCAGCTTAAGGCGTCAGGGGACTAACGAGCAGTACTTC. This chain joins TRBV11-2 and TRBJ2-7; TRBD2 is a possible D gene (7 bases). CDR3 length: 15 residues. The germline gives CDR1 SGHAT, CDR2 FQNNGV. Trimming shortened V by 2 bases and J by 5 bases, and 16 bases separated the two germline ends.

The chain combines TRBV14 with TRBJ2-7; TRBD1 is a possible D gene (5 bases). Germline lookup yields CDR1 SGHDN and CDR2 FVKESK. This CDR3 is 12 amino acids long. The V end was cut by 6 bases, the J end by 4 bases, with 10 bases between. The CDR3 DNA follows: TGTGCCAGCAGTCGACAGTTATACGAGCAGTACTTC. Protein: CASSRQLYEQYF. The entire variable domain, with the rest obtained from reference TRBV14 and TRBJ2-7, is as follows: EAGVTQFPSHSVIEKGQTVTLRCDPISGHDNLYWYRRVMGKEIKFLLHFVKESKQDESGMPNNRFLAERTGGTYSTLKVQPAELEDSGVYFCASSRQLYEQYFGPGTRLTVT.

The chain joins TRBV30 to TRBJ2-7; TRBD1 matches at 9 bases. The trim removed 1 base at V and 7 bases at J, leaving 14 bases unmatched. Looked up from germline, CDR1 is GTSNPN and CDR2 is SVGIG (reference sequence). CDR3 length: 16 amino acids. CDR3 nucleotide sequence: TGTGCCTGGAGTGGGAACGGACAGGGGCGGCTAGGGGAGCAGTACTTC. As protein: CAWSGNGQGRLGEQYF.

The V gene is TRBV9, the J gene TRBJ2-1; perhaps TRBD2 as D (6 bases). The V gene lost 0 bases and the J gene lost 3 bases, with 10 bases spanning the gap. This CDR3 is built from 15 residues. CDR1 is SGDLS and CDR2 is YYNGEE in the germline V gene. In nucleotides, the CDR3 is TGTGCCAGCAGCGTAGGGGTAGCGGACTACAATGAGCAGTTCTTC. Translated: CASSVGVADYNEQFF.

This clone was detected many times. The V gene is TRBV7-2, the J gene TRBJ2-5; a possible D gene is TRBD2 (5 bases). The CDR3 has 13 residues. CDR1 is SGHTA and CDR2 is FQGNSA in the germline V gene. With 5 bases removed from V and 4 bases from J, the gap between germline ends came to 11 bases. The CDR3 is CASSEGLGETQYF. The CDR3 DNA reads TGTGCCAGCAGCGAAGGACTGGGAGAGACCCAGTACTTC.

This chain links TRBV15 with TRBJ2-3, with 11 bases identical to TRBD2. CDR3 size: 15 residues. V lost 2 bases, J lost 5 bases, and 3 bases stayed unmatched. CDR1 and CDR2 (germline): LNHNV, YYDKDF (reference sequence). CDR3 coding DNA: TGTGCCACCAGCAGAACTAGCGGGAGCGTAGATACGCAGTATTTT. It yields the protein CATSRTSGSVDTQYF.

This clone has a single count. The rearrangement joins TRBV27 to TRBJ1-2; D unresolved. Deletions cut 2 bases from V and 3 bases from J, with 7 bases between. The CDR3 runs 13 residues. The germline gives CDR1 MNHEY, CDR2 SMNVEV (reference sequence). Here the CDR3 DNA reads TGTGCCAGCAGTTTAGAGGCAGACTATGGCTACACCTTC. This translates into CASSLEADYGYTF.

This clone was picked up one time. The chain is built from TRBV6-1 and TRBJ1-2, with a weak D call TRBD1 (6 bases). Trimming took 6 bases from V and 2 from J, leaving 10 bases between them. CDR3 size: 13 residues. In germline, CDR1 is MNHNS, CDR2 SASEGT. CDR3 DNA sequence: TGTGCCAGCAGGGACAGTTTAAACTATGGCTACACCTTC. Its protein is CASRDSLNYGYTF.

The chain's CDR3 is CASSWRPGTGDNEQFF. Here the CDR3 DNA reads TGCGCCAGCAGCTGGAGACCCGGGACAGGGGACAATGAGCAGTTCTTC. This chain joins TRBV5-1 and TRBJ2-1; TRBD1 agrees at 10 bases. The CDR3 is 16 residues long. CDR1 and CDR2 (germline): SGHRS, YFSETQ. After removal of 3 bases from V and 5 bases from J, the junction contained 8 bases not matched to a gene. The full variable domain, completed using reference TRBV5-1 and TRBJ2-1, is KAGVTQTPRYLIKTRGQQVTLSCSPISGHRSVSWYQQTPGQGLQFLFEYFSETQRNKGNFPGRFSGRQFSNSRSEMNVSTLELGDSALYLCASSWRPGTGDNEQFFGPGTRLTVL.

The V and J genes are TRBV28 and TRBJ1-1; D remains ambiguous. Germline V CDR1 and CDR2: MDHEN, SYDVKM. The CDR3 has 14 amino acids. Trimming cost V 5 bases and J 0 bases, with 10 bases left between them. The CDR3 here is CASSRRGLNTEAFF. In nucleotides, the CDR3 is TGTGCCAGCAGTAGACGCGGGTTGAACACTGAAGCTTTCTTT.

The count of this clone is one. V usage is TRBV6-5 and J usage is TRBJ1-2, with 8 bases that match TRBD1. The V segment lost 6 bases and the J segment 3 bases; nucleotides outside the gene matches: 3. CDR3 length: 13 residues. CDR1 MNHEY and CDR2 SVGAGI come from the germline V gene. CDR3 in amino acids: CASREQGDYGYTF. The DNA of the CDR3 is TGTGCCAGCAGAGAACAGGGGGACTATGGCTACACCTTC.

J is TRBJ1-5 and V is TRBV11-1, with 8 positions matching TRBD1. The germline V gene has CDR1 SGHAT and CDR2 FQDESV (reference sequence). V shed 5 bases, J shed 2 bases, and the junction held 5 bases outside the gene matches. CDR3 length equals 15 residues. The CDR3 coding sequence is TGTGCCAGCAGCCTAGGACAGGGAGGCAATCAGCCCCAGCATTTT. Protein: CASSLGQGGNQPQHF.

The chain is built from TRBV7-3 and TRBJ2-3; 8 bases are shared with TRBD2. The CDR3 totals 14 residues. Looked up from germline, CDR1 is SGHTA and CDR2 is FQGTGA. With V trimmed by 7 bases and J by 5 bases, 8 bases remained unmatched. CDR3 sequence reads: CASIGREEEDTQYF. CDR3 DNA: TGTGCCAGCATAGGGCGGGAGGAGGAAGATACGCAGTATTTT.

The V gene is TRBV11-2, the J gene TRBJ2-7; D is perhaps TRBD2 (6 bases). Germline V gene data show CDR1 as SGHAT and CDR2 as FQNNGV. Trimming shortened V by 8 bases and J by 7 bases, and 12 bases separated the two germline ends. This CDR3 comprises 11 residues. The CDR3 sequence: CASGGVGEQYF. The CDR3 region has the DNA TGTGCCAGCGGCGGGGTGGGAGAGCAGTACTTC.

This clone appeared once. The gene calls are TRBV11-2 and TRBJ2-7, with 9 bases matching TRBD2. Germline V gene data show CDR1 as SGHAT and CDR2 as FQNNGV. CDR3 length: 16 residues. The junction had 8 bases not matched to a gene; V was cut back by 5 bases and J by 0 bases. CDR3 residues: CASSAVVTSGSYEQYF. As DNA, the CDR3 is TGTGCCAGCAGCGCCGTAGTGACTAGCGGCTCCTACGAGCAGTACTTC. Based on the CDR3 plus reference TRBV11-2 and TRBJ2-7, the full variable domain is EAGVAQSPRYKIIEKRQSVAFWCNPISGHATLYWYQQILGQGPKLLIQFQNNGVVDDSQLPKDRFSAERLKGVDSTLKIQPAKLEDSAVYLCASSAVVTSGSYEQYFGPGTRLTVT.

This clone was seen once. This chain connects TRBV5-4 to TRBJ2-5, with D perhaps matching TRBD1 (6 bases). In germline, CDR1 is SGHNT, CDR2 YYREEE (reference sequence). The V gene lost 0 bases and the J gene lost 5 bases, with 8 bases spanning the gap. This CDR3 contains 13 residues. CDR3 protein: CASSLGRGETQYF. DNA of the CDR3: TGTGCCAGCAGCTTGGGTAGGGGGGAGACCCAGTACTTC.

The chain couples TRBV11-3 to TRBJ2-5, with a weak D call TRBD1 (6 bases). Germline assignment: CDR1 SGHNT and CDR2 YENEEA. This CDR3 contains 13 residues. With 5 bases removed from V and 5 bases from J, the gap between germline ends came to 12 bases. The CDR3 loop is CASSGGPVETQYF. The CDR3 region has the DNA TGTGCCAGCAGCGGGGGCCCGGTGGAGACCCAGTACTTC.

This clone was picked up one time. The chain employs TRBV2 and TRBJ2-5; TRBD1 matches 8 bases. CDR3 length: 16 residues. J was trimmed by 14 bases and V by 6 bases; bases with no gene match: 23. The V gene's germline CDR1 is SNHLY and CDR2 FYNNEI. CDR3 coding DNA: TGTGCCAGCAGATTAAGGCCGGCGACAGGGGCGTCGAGTAATTACTTC. It encodes CASRLRPATGASSNYF.

This clone has a handful of counts. The chain couples TRBV11-2 to TRBJ1-3; no reliable D call. Germline assignment: CDR1 SGHAT and CDR2 FQNNGV. This CDR3 is built from 17 residues. Trimming left V 0 bases short and J 2 bases short, with 14 bases between. CDR3 in amino acids: CASSLDPPIGPGNTIYF. CDR3 DNA sequence: TGTGCCAGCAGCTTAGATCCTCCGATTGGGCCTGGAAACACCATATATTTT.

The V call is TRBV6-1, the J call TRBJ2-5; TRBD1 matches at 10 bases. Trimming took 7 bases from V and 3 from J; bases not matched to a gene: 5. Germline CDR1 MNHNS, CDR2 SASEGT. This CDR3 contains 14 residues. The CDR3 protein is CASKETGGKETQYF. CDR3 DNA: TGTGCCAGCAAAGAGACAGGGGGCAAAGAGACCCAGTACTTC.

The V call is TRBV5-1, the J call TRBJ1-3; the D gene is possibly TRBD1 (6 bases). This CDR3 region has 15 residues. Deletions cut 4 bases from V and 4 bases from J, with 15 bases between. Germline assignment: CDR1 SGHRS and CDR2 YFSETQ. CDR3 coding DNA: TGCGCCAGCAGCCCACAGCAGGGGCAGGGAAACACCATATATTTT. This translates into CASSPQQGQGNTIYF.

The chain joins TRBV5-1 to TRBJ2-7; 8 positions agree with TRBD1. The CDR3 runs to 14 residues. The germline V gene encodes CDR1 SGHRS and CDR2 YFSETQ. V lost 5 bases and J lost 5; bases outside the gene matches: 9. CDR3 amino acids: CASRLERTGNEQYF. CDR3 DNA: TGCGCCAGCAGGCTCGAAAGGACAGGGAACGAGCAGTACTTC.

The genes are TRBV15 and TRBJ2-2, with a tentative D call TRBD1 (5 bases). CDR3 length: 14 amino acids. V dropped 6 bases and J dropped 0 bases, with 8 bases sitting between them. Germline V CDR1 and CDR2: LNHNV, YYDKDF (reference sequence). The CDR3 sequence is CATRVRANTGELFF. The CDR3 region has the DNA TGTGCCACCAGAGTCAGGGCGAACACCGGGGAGCTGTTTTTT.

The chain has TRBV29-1 and TRBJ1-2, with 7 bases identical to TRBD1. CDR3 length equals 11 residues. The ends lost 6 bases at V and 13 bases at J; junction bases unmatched: 11. Germline CDR1 SQVTM, CDR2 ANQGSEA. CDR3 region: CSVPGQISSTF. For the CDR3, the DNA is TGCAGCGTCCCGGGACAGATCTCTAGCACCTTC.

The chain links TRBV5-1 to TRBJ2-5; D gene unclear. The ends were cut back, 2 bases at V and 1 base at J, with 6 bases in the middle. Looked up from germline, CDR1 is SGHRS and CDR2 is YFSETQ. The length of the CDR3 is 13 residues. Written as DNA, the CDR3 is TGCGCCAGCAGCTTCCAATCCCAAGAGACCCAGTACTTC. Amino acid sequence: CASSFQSQETQYF.

V usage is TRBV25-1 and J usage is TRBJ2-7; D is perhaps TRBD1 (5 bases). Germline CDR1 is MGHDK and CDR2 is SYGVNS. The CDR3 extends over 12 amino acids. Trimming cost V 3 bases and J 7 bases, with 10 bases left between them. CDR3 bases: TGTGCCAGCAGTGATATTAGGACAGAGCAGTACTTC. Its translation: CASSDIRTEQYF.

This clone was picked up a small number of times. The chain is built from TRBV2 and TRBJ1-4; TRBD1 is a possible D gene (6 bases). CDR1 SNHLY and CDR2 FYNNEI come from the germline V gene. The V gene lost 11 bases and the J gene lost 8 bases, with 21 bases spanning the gap. This CDR3 region has 14 residues. CDR3 sequence reads: CARESSGDREKLFF. CDR3 bases: TGTGCCCGCGAATCCTCGGGCGACAGGGAAAAACTGTTTTTT.

The J gene is TRBJ2-6, the V gene TRBV29-1; unclear D gene. Trimming took off 6 bases at V and 1 base at J, with 7 bases between the two ends. This CDR3 is 13 amino acids long. Germline V lookup: CDR1 SQVTM, CDR2 ANQGSEA. The CDR3 is CSVEKSGANVLTF. The CDR3 bases are TGCAGCGTGGAGAAGTCTGGGGCCAACGTCCTGACTTTC.